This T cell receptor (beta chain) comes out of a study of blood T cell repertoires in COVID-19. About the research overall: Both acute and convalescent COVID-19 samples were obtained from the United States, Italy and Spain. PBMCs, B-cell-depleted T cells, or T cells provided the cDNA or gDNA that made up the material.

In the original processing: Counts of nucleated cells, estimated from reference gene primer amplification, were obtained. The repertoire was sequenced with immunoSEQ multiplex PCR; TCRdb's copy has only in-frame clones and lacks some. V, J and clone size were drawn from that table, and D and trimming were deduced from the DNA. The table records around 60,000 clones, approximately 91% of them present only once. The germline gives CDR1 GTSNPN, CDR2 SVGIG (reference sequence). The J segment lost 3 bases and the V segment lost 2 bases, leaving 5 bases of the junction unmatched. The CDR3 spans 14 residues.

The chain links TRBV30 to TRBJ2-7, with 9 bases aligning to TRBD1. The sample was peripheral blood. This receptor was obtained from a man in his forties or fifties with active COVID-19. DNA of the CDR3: TGTGCCTGGAGTCAGGGACAGGGTTTCTACGAGCAGTACTTC. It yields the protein CAWSQGQGFYEQYF.